What follows describes a single TCR beta chain. A read error may be the cause here, since a much bigger clone is one base away. These data belong to a study of T-cell reconstitution after alpha-beta-depleted transplantation in children. Germline CDR1 MGHDK, CDR2 SYGVNS. This CDR3 is built from 10 residues. Trimming left V 4 bases short and J 6 bases short, with 3 bases between. The authors prepared the TCRbeta library with unique molecular identifiers. TCRdb reprocessed the PCR reads via MiXCR and lists one record per CDR3 protein. Altogether approximately 230,000 distinct CDR3 sequences are present, about 24% being singletons, with the ten largest covering 4% to 6%.

J is TRBJ2-5 and V is TRBV25-1, with D unresolved. The clonotype originates from a female patient aged 2 to 10 who had a stem cell transplant for congenital amegakaryocytic thrombocytopenia, so the T cells may come from the graft donor. This specimen was PBMCs, mostly from graft donor cells, taken 360 days after TCRalphabeta/CD19-depleted stem cell transplant. CDR3 sequence: CASSGQTQYF. Written as DNA, the CDR3 is TGTGCCAGCAGTGGGCAGACCCAGTACTTC.